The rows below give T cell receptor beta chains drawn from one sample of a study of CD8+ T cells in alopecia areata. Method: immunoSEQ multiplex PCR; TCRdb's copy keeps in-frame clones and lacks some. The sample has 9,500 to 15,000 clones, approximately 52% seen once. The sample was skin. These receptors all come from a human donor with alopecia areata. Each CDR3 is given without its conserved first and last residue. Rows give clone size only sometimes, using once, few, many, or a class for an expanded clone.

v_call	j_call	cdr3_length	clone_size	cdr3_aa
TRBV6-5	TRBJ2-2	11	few	ASAGTIDGELF
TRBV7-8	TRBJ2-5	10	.	ASQDREETQY
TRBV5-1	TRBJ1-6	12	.	ASSPQEGFSPLH
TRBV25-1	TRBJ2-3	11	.	ASSSRGTDTQY
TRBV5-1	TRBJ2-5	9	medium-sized	ASSLLETQY
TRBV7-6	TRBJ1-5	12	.	ASSFYREGQPQH
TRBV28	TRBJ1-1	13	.	ASSSPTGTPTEAF
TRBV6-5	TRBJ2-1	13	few	ASGISGGTYNEQF
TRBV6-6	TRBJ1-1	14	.	ASSYGQVIVITEAF
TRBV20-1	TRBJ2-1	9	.	SARDRREQF
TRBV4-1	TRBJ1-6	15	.	ASSQDVYSSYNSPLH
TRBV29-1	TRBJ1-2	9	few	SVGPGDGYT
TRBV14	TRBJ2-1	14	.	ASSRDSGRAGNEQF
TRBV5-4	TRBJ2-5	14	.	ASSQRGYRGQETQY
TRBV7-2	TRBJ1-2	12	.	ASSPTTGNYGYT
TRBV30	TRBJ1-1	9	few	AWSFGAGAF
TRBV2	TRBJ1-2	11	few	ASSKRNRDGYT
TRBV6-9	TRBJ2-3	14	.	ASSSSWEGGTDTQY
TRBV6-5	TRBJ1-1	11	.	ASSYWINTEAF
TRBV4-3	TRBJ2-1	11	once	ASSQAPYNEQL
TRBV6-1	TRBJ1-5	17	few	ASSERPGPRTYSNQPQH
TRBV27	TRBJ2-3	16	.	ASSSSRSGRARTDTQY
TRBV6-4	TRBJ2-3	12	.	ASSLIPAMDTQY
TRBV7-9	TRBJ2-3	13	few	ASSLRVWGTDTQY
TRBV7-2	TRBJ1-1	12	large	ASSPQGQVTEAF
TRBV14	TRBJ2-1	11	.	ASSLQIDNEQF